Below, 7 T cell receptor beta chains from the same sample are listed, as sequenced in a study of blood T cell repertoires in COVID-19. Measured with immunoSEQ multiplex PCR; TCRdb has only the in-frame clones, and not every one. The sample has about 72,000 clones, just over 85% seen once. The material sequenced was peripheral blood. These receptors came from an older man with active or convalescent COVID-19.

The chain joins TRBV7-2 to TRBJ2-7, with D possibly being TRBD2 (6 bases). CDR1 is SGHTA and CDR2 is FQGNSA in the germline V gene. V was cut by 0 bases and J by 1 base, with 13 bases left in between. The CDR3 covers 16 residues. CDR3 nucleotides: TGTGCCAGCAGCTTAGCAAGTTCTAGCGTATCCTACGAGCAGTACTTC. Protein: CASSLASSSVSYEQYF.

This clone was counted once. The genes are TRBV5-1 and TRBJ1-1; D may be TRBD1 (5 bases). Deletions cut 7 bases from V and 1 base from J, with 14 bases between. This CDR3 contains 14 residues. Germline V gene lookup returns CDR1 SGHRS and CDR2 YFSETQ. The CDR3 protein is CASGAGLGNTEAFF. In nucleotides, the CDR3 is TGCGCCAGCGGGGCAGGCCTGGGGAACACTGAAGCTTTCTTT.

The V call is TRBV29-1, the J call TRBJ1-1, with D unresolved. Trimming removed 6 bases at V and 1 base at J, with 15 bases between. The CDR3 covers 14 residues. CDR1 SQVTM and CDR2 ANQGSEA come from the germline V gene. CDR3 nucleotide sequence: TGCAGCGTCTTACCGACTCTTAGGAACACTGAAGCTTTCTTT. This gives the protein CSVLPTLRNTEAFF.

The rearrangement links TRBV7-9 to TRBJ1-4; 7 positions agree with TRBD1. CDR3 length equals 14 residues. The trim removed 5 bases at V and 14 bases at J, leaving 14 bases unmatched. Germline CDR1 reads SEHNR; CDR2 reads FQNEAQ (reference sequence). The CDR3 sequence: CASSPTRGGRGLFF. The CDR3 bases are TGTGCCAGCAGCCCGACCCGGGGGGGCAGGGGGCTGTTTTTT.

The chain employs TRBV5-1 and TRBJ1-1, with 7 bases that match TRBD1. V lost 4 bases and J lost 7; bases outside the gene matches: 10. CDR1 is SGHRS and CDR2 is YFSETQ in the germline V gene. This CDR3 region has 14 residues. The CDR3 here is CASSPVPGQNEAFF. The CDR3 nucleotides read TGCGCCAGCAGCCCCGTCCCGGGACAGAATGAAGCTTTCTTT.

In nucleotides, the CDR3 is TGTGCCAGCAGTCGGGAAGGGGGCGGAACCGGGGAGCTGTTTTTT. The encoded protein is CASSREGGGTGELFF. The chain links TRBV6-5 to TRBJ2-2; 7 bases are a match to TRBD1. Trimming removed 5 bases from V and 5 bases from J; junction bases left unmatched: 8. The CDR3 contains 15 residues. Germline values: CDR1 MNHEY, CDR2 SVGAGI.

The chain carries TRBV15 and TRBJ2-3, with 9 nucleotides matching TRBD1. CDR3 size: 13 residues. Germline CDR1 is LNHNV and CDR2 is YYDKDF (reference sequence). Losses at the gene ends were 9 bases for V and 3 bases for J; bases not matched to a gene: 4. The CDR3 DNA is TGTGCCACGGGACAGGGCACGACAGATACGCAGTATTTT. Protein product: CATGQGTTDTQYF.